In its sample, the clone carrying this TCR beta chain was seen a few times. Its antigen is still unknown. Each donor's blood draw was approximately 10 milliliters of peripheral blood. This sample was included in a study of blood T cells in healthy people across ages. Study-level points and caveats: PBMCs that were unsorted prevented a conclusive naive versus antigen-experienced comparison. Diversity was higher, and naive CD4+ cells more numerous, in long-lived donors than in aged donors.

A second roughly 7 to 11 cycle PCR used barcoded and J-beta primers. A minimum of 3 million CDR3-containing paired-end reads was obtained for each sample. One entry per CDR3 protein, called by TCRdb with MiXCR from the 5' RACE reads. The sample includes roughly 800,000 distinct CDR3 sequences, roughly 34% of them seen just once. In germline, CDR1 is SGHDT, CDR2 YYEEEE. The CDR3 is 15 residues long. Deletions cut 4 bases from V and 3 bases from J, with 16 bases between. The sequencing sample was made of blood. The chain links TRBV5-6 to TRBJ2-5; D possibly corresponds to TRBD1 (6 bases). This TCR was recovered from a man aged 18 to 29 in good health. This chain's CDR3 is CASSLLDSLKETQYF. Here the CDR3 DNA reads TGTGCCAGCAGCCTACTGGACAGTCTAAAAGAGACCCAGTACTTC.